This T cell receptor beta chain appears in the sequencing data of a study of neurological immune-mediated disorders. This clonotype was seen at least ten times. Antigen specificity is unknown. PBMCs stored at -80 C, 2 million in total, were the source of the unsorted libraries. The CDR3 is made up of 17 amino acids. Germline CDR1 LGHNA, CDR2 YNFKEQ. Trimming pared 0 bases from V and 3 bases from J, leaving 18 bases between. Using its own MiXCR run on the 5' RACE reads, TCRdb lists one record per CDR3 protein. The data show about 50,000 distinct CDR3 sequences, 9% to 12% seen once. Overall study results and limits: Private repertoires in all groups were suggested by the finding that expanded clones across subjects shared no CDR3 amino acid sequences.

The gene calls are TRBV4-2 and TRBJ2-7; D possibly uses TRBD1 or TRBD2 (6 bases each). Sequenced: PBMCs. The receptor comes from a man between 65 and 85 years old with HTLV-1-associated myelopathy (HAM/TSP). The CDR3: CASSQEGGGAAHYEQYF. DNA of the CDR3: TGTGCCAGCAGCCAAGAGGGGGGCGGGGCGGCCCACTACGAGCAGTACTTC.